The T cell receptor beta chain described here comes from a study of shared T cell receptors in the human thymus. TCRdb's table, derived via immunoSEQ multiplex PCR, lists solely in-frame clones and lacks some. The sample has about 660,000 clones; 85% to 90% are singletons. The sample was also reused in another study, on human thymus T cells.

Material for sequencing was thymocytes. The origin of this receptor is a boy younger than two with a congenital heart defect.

The CDR3 loop is CASSVGGREKKETQYF. DNA for the CDR3: TGTGCCAGCAGCGTAGGCGGGAGAGAAAAAAAAGAGACCCAGTACTTC. This chain links TRBV9 with TRBJ2-5; 7 bases match TRBD2. The CDR3 is made up of 16 amino acids. Germline V gene sequence: CDR1 SGDLS, CDR2 YYNGEE. V lost 0 bases to trimming and J lost 3 bases; unmatched junction nucleotides: 8.